A single sample is the source of the 11 T cell receptor beta chains below, sequenced in a study of T-cell reconstitution after alpha-beta-depleted transplantation in children. Library preparation (for TCRbeta) was performed with unique molecular identifiers. TCRdb redid the calling of the PCR reads with MiXCR, one entry per CDR3 protein. This table holds a few hundred thousand distinct CDR3 sequences, over 10% found once. Sequenced material: PBMCs, mostly from graft donor cells, taken 360 days after TCRalphabeta/CD19-depleted stem cell transplant. Every receptor here comes from a male patient aged 5 to 17 who had a stem cell transplant for acute myeloid leukemia, so the T cells may come from the graft donor.

This chain's CDR3 is CRGGRQGLPNEQFF. The CDR3 DNA follows: TGCAGAGGGGGGAGACAGGGCCTCCCCAATGAGCAGTTCTTC. The chain couples TRBV20-1 to TRBJ2-1, with D maybe TRBD1 (7 bases). CDR1 DFQATT and CDR2 SNEGSKA come from the germline V gene (reference sequence). CDR3 length: 14 residues.

This clonotype was found many times. The V call is TRBV6-5, the J call TRBJ2-3; 8 bases match TRBD1. CDR1 and CDR2 (germline): MNHEY, SVGAGI. V lost 6 bases and J lost 5; bases outside the gene matches: 10. This CDR3 region has 15 residues. Written as DNA, the CDR3 is TGTGCCAGCAGGCAACAGGGGGTTGTTAGAGATACGCAGTATTTT. Translating it yields CASRQQGVVRDTQYF.

The V call is TRBV7-6, the J call TRBJ2-7; 13 bases match TRBD2. V was pared by 0 bases and J by 1 base, with 0 bases of the junction left unmatched. From germline, CDR1 is SGHVS and CDR2 FNYEAQ. CDR3 length equals 16 residues. The CDR3 DNA sequence: TGTGCCAGCAGCTTAGCGGGACTAGCGGGGTCCTACGAGCAGTACTTC. This codes for CASSLAGLAGSYEQYF.

V is TRBV7-2 and J is TRBJ2-5; D uncertain. V lost 5 bases, J lost 1 base, and 11 bases lay in between. From germline, CDR1 is SGHTA and CDR2 FQGNSA. The CDR3 has 14 amino acids. Here the CDR3 DNA reads TGTGCCAGCAGCCTCGTGGCGGTCCAAGAGACCCAGTACTTC. It codes for CASSLVAVQETQYF.

This clonotype was found a few times. CDR3 sequence (DNA): TGCAGCGTTGACGGACTAGCGGGAGTAACAGATACGCAGTATTTT. Its protein is CSVDGLAGVTDTQYF. The chain couples TRBV29-1 to TRBJ2-3; 13 bases map to TRBD2. Germline CDR1 and CDR2: SQVTM and ANQGSEA. The J segment lost 3 bases and the V segment lost 3 bases, leaving 3 bases of the junction unmatched. This CDR3 has 15 amino acids.

This clonotype was counted many times. This chain uses TRBV2 with TRBJ2-7; the D is unclear. This CDR3 region has 10 residues. Germline CDR1 SNHLY, CDR2 FYNNEI. V lost 8 bases, J lost 3 bases, and 5 bases lay in between. This CDR3 reads CASWFYEQYF. The DNA of the CDR3 is TGTGCCAGCTGGTTCTACGAGCAGTACTTC.

This clonotype was recorded many times. The chain uses TRBV20-1 and TRBJ2-7, with 9 nucleotides matching TRBD1. The CDR3 contains 13 residues. J lost 3 bases, V lost 1 base, and 1 base had no gene match. Germline V gene data show CDR1 as DFQATT and CDR2 as SNEGSKA (reference sequence). This CDR3 reads CSARGTGVYEQYF. The CDR3 bases are TGCAGTGCTAGAGGGACAGGGGTCTACGAGCAGTACTTC.

At least ten counts were recorded for this clonotype. The chain recombines TRBV5-1 with TRBJ2-1; 14 bases are shared with TRBD2. This CDR3 region has 15 residues. Per the germline V gene, CDR1 is SGHRS and CDR2 is YFSETQ. V lost 4 bases to trimming and J lost 8 bases; unmatched junction nucleotides: 5. CDR3 loop: CASSRQGLAGDEQFF. The CDR3 nucleotides read TGCGCCAGCAGCAGGCAGGGACTAGCGGGAGATGAGCAGTTCTTC.

The rearrangement joins TRBV3-1 to TRBJ2-3, with 9 nucleotides matching TRBD2. Germline V gene lookup returns CDR1 LGHDT and CDR2 YNNKEL (reference sequence). V shed 1 base, J shed 0 bases, and the junction held 5 bases outside the gene matches. The CDR3 totals 17 residues. CDR3 sequence: CASSQGFTSGSTDTQYF. CDR3 in DNA: TGTGCCAGCAGCCAAGGCTTCACTAGCGGGAGCACAGATACGCAGTATTTT.

The chain links TRBV12-3 or TRBV12-4 to TRBJ2-2, with 9 bases that match TRBD2. V lost 6 bases to trimming and J lost 1 base; unmatched junction nucleotides: 9. The CDR3 totals 17 residues. CDR3 loop: CASRGAIAGENTGELFF. The CDR3 nucleotides are TGTGCCAGCAGGGGGGCCATAGCGGGAGAGAACACCGGGGAGCTGTTTTTT.

This clonotype was observed a handful of times. The CDR3 loop reads CASSLVEVSYNEQFF. CDR3 in DNA: TGCGCCAGCAGCTTGGTGGAAGTCTCCTACAATGAGCAGTTCTTC. This chain connects TRBV5-1 to TRBJ2-1, with D uncertain. The CDR3 runs to 15 residues. The germline V gene encodes CDR1 SGHRS and CDR2 YFSETQ. V shed 0 bases and J shed 0 bases, with 7 bases lying between them.